This TCR beta chain originates from a study of cytomegalovirus exposure and HLA in healthy donors. Study-level results: High sensitivity and specificity were reportedly achieved when the classifier diagnosed cytomegalovirus status.

CDR3 size: 14 residues. The trim removed 3 bases at V and 8 bases at J, leaving 6 bases unmatched. From germline, CDR1 is MNHNS and CDR2 SASEGT. TCRdb keeps only in-frame clones here, not all; method: immunoSEQ multiplex PCR. The sample has roughly 56,000 clones, roughly 90% seen once. Note on this clone: Its antigen is still unknown.

Material for sequencing was PBMCs. The sequence derives from a woman aged 30 to 39 in good health and CMV-seronegative. The chain couples TRBV6-1 to TRBJ1-4; 7 bases are shared with TRBD1. The CDR3 here is CASSDTGVNEKLFF. Here the CDR3 DNA reads TGTGCCAGCAGTGACACAGGGGTAAACGAAAAACTGTTTTTT.